This T cell receptor beta chain was obtained from a study of read filtering for tumor transcriptome and immune sequencing. From 300 to 450 ng of RNA, a library with molecular barcoded alpha/delta and beta/gamma adaptors was made. One entry per CDR3 protein results from TCRdb running MiXCR on the reads. The repertoire holds some 50,000 distinct CDR3 sequences, with 20% as singletons. Germline V gives CDR1 SQVTM, CDR2 ANQGSEA. The V and J ends lost 7 bases and 5 bases respectively, with 15 bases between them. The CDR3 loop spans 12 amino acids. This clonotype appeared many times. Bone marrow was sampled from every patient at the time of active disease.

This receptor was obtained from a donor over 35 with multiple myeloma. The chain links TRBV29-1 to TRBJ2-7; perhaps TRBD1 as D (6 bases). The sample consisted of a population of CD138-negative cells sorted from bone marrow. Here the CDR3 reads CSAGDQGNEQYF. DNA for the CDR3: TGCAGCGCTGGTGACCAGGGGAACGAGCAGTACTTC.